This T cell receptor beta chain was documented in a study of tissue T cells after allogeneic stem cell transplantation. The data were produced by immunoSEQ multiplex PCR, yet TCRdb's version contains in-frame clones alone and is incomplete. The data show fewer than 30,000 clones, with less than 85% seen just once and roughly 7.1% held by the top ten. GI sites, liver, skin and spleen were taken after median 9.75 post-mortem hours. CDR1 is SGHRS and CDR2 is YFSETQ in the germline V gene. V lost 4 bases, J lost 0 bases, and 14 bases lay in between. The length of the CDR3 is 16 residues. A word on this clone: No antigen is known for it.

Study-wide points: TCR repertoires tracked anatomic similarity, regardless of disease or transplant status. Only a limited share of tissue TCRs appeared in blood or spleen.

The sample was tissue from the ileum, taken at autopsy. This receptor was obtained from a female donor at least 60 years old with lung cancer. V gene TRBV5-1 combines with J gene TRBJ1-3, with a possible D match to TRBD1 (6 bases). The CDR3 DNA reads as TGCGCCAGCAGCCCGGGGGACAATAGCTCTGGAAACACCATATATTTT. This translates into CASSPGDNSSGNTIYF.